Below are 16 T cell receptor beta chains sequenced from a single sample in a study of T cell responses to AZD1222 COVID-19 vaccine. The protocol was immunoSEQ multiplex PCR, while the TCRdb copy is restricted to in-frame clones and leaves out a portion. This sample has around 120,000 clones, with roughly 90% found just once. The sequenced sample was peripheral blood, obtained 28 days after the second AZD1222 dose. The source is an adult who received the AZD1222 COVID-19 vaccine.

The chain joins TRBV5-5 to TRBJ2-2, with D hard to call. This CDR3 has 15 amino acids. V was shortened by 1 base and J by 2 bases, with 9 bases between the two germline ends. The germline gives CDR1 SGHKS, CDR2 YYEKEE (reference sequence). CDR3 sequence reads: CASSLQQLNTGELFF. For the CDR3, the DNA is TGTGCCAGCAGCTTGCAACAGTTAAACACCGGGGAGCTGTTTTTT.

This chain connects TRBV28 to TRBJ2-7, with TRBD2 identical over 7 bases. Germline loops: CDR1 MDHEN, CDR2 SYDVKM. V shed 6 bases, J shed 0 bases, and the junction held 14 bases outside the gene matches. The CDR3 sequence is 17 residues long. In nucleotides, the CDR3 is TGTGCCAGCAGCCTACCCCTAGAAGCGGGGAACTCCTACGAGCAGTACTTC. Protein: CASSLPLEAGNSYEQYF. Drawing the rest from reference TRBV28 and TRBJ2-7, the complete variable domain is DVKVTQSSRYLVKRTGEKVFLECVQDMDHENMFWYRQDPGLGLRLIYFSYDVKMKEKGDIPEGYSVSREKKERFSLILESASTNQTSMYLCASSLPLEAGNSYEQYFGPGTRLTVT.

This clone has a single count. V and J are TRBV30 and TRBJ1-1; a weak D match, TRBD1 (5 bases). The length of the CDR3 is 14 residues. The germline V gene has CDR1 GTSNPN and CDR2 SVGIG (reference sequence). Trimming took 2 bases from V and 5 from J, leaving 15 bases between them. CDR3 amino acids: CAWSKGQLATEAFF. Here the CDR3 DNA reads TGTGCCTGGAGTAAGGGGCAGTTAGCGACTGAAGCTTTCTTT.

Turning to this clone: Distinct nucleotide sequences in the sample also encode this CDR3. The chain combines TRBV7-9 with TRBJ2-7; unclear D gene. Germline assignment: CDR1 SEHNR and CDR2 FQNEAQ (reference sequence). V lost 3 bases and J 3 bases, leaving 3 bases between the germline ends. This CDR3 has 11 residues. The DNA for the CDR3 is TGTGCCAGCAGCTTTAGCTACGAGCAGTACTTC. Translation gives CASSFSYEQYF.

This rearrangement joins TRBV6-1 to TRBJ2-3; D is uncertain. The CDR3 runs 16 residues. Trimming shortened V by 0 bases and J by 4 bases, and 14 bases separated the two germline ends. CDR1 and CDR2 (germline): MNHNS, SASEGT. CDR3 sequence: CASSEALMGGADTQYF. The CDR3 DNA reads TGTGCCAGCAGTGAAGCGCTAATGGGTGGGGCAGATACGCAGTATTTT.

The chain couples TRBV7-9 to TRBJ1-2; possibly TRBD1 for D (6 bases). The germline V gene encodes CDR1 SEHNR and CDR2 FQNEAQ (reference sequence). V lost 3 bases to trimming and J lost 5 bases, with 16 bases between them. The CDR3 covers 15 residues. CDR3 amino acids: CASSFGGQLLYGYTF. DNA of the CDR3: TGTGCCAGCAGCTTCGGGGGCCAACTCTTATATGGCTACACCTTC.

This chain joins TRBV6-5 and TRBJ2-1; D is unclear. Germline V gene sequence: CDR1 MNHEY, CDR2 SVGAGI. This CDR3 is 14 amino acids long. Trimming left V 7 bases short and J 5 bases short, with 15 bases between. CDR3 sequence (DNA): TGTGCCAGCATCTGGACCTTAAGGAACAATGAGCAGTTCTTC. Residues: CASIWTLRNNEQFF.

The gene calls are TRBV30 and TRBJ2-7; 10 bases align to TRBD1. Trimming cost V 4 bases and J 5 bases; bases outside gene matches: 8. The CDR3 contains 14 residues. Germline V lookup: CDR1 GTSNPN, CDR2 SVGIG (reference sequence). The CDR3 is CAWKWTGGTHEQYF. The CDR3 DNA reads TGTGCCTGGAAATGGACAGGGGGTACCCACGAGCAGTACTTC.

The rearrangement joins TRBV10-3 to TRBJ1-1; 8 nucleotides agree with TRBD1. Germline CDR1 ENHRY, CDR2 SYGVKD. CDR3 length equals 15 residues. The V and J ends lost 5 bases and 1 base, in that order; junction bases with no gene match: 6. CDR3 DNA: TGTGCCATCAGTAGTAATGGACAGGGGAACACTGAAGCTTTCTTT. It yields the protein CAISSNGQGNTEAFF.

The rearrangement uses TRBV19 and TRBJ2-5; D possibly corresponds to TRBD1 (6 bases). The CDR3 has 14 amino acids. CDR1 is LNHDA and CDR2 is SQIVND in the germline V gene (reference sequence). Trimming shortened V by 4 bases and J by 5 bases, and 14 bases separated the two germline ends. CDR3 sequence: CASSTGTRGETQYF. CDR3 DNA sequence: TGTGCCAGTAGTACGGGGACACGAGGGGAGACCCAGTACTTC.

The chain employs TRBV10-1 and TRBJ2-7; 7 bases line up with TRBD2. The CDR3 is 15 residues long. Germline CDR1 is WNHNN and CDR2 is SYGVQD (reference sequence). V shed 0 bases, J shed 5 bases, and the junction held 7 bases outside the gene matches. The CDR3 spells CASSESRESLNEQYF. The DNA for the CDR3 is TGCGCCAGCAGTGAGTCGCGGGAGTCATTGAACGAGCAGTACTTC.

This clone was counted a single time. The V call is TRBV15, the J call TRBJ1-4; no clear D gene. V dropped 0 bases and J dropped 8 bases, with 19 bases sitting between them. This CDR3 region has 17 residues. Germline V gene lookup returns CDR1 LNHNV and CDR2 YYDKDF (reference sequence). CDR3 in DNA: TGTGCCACCAGCAGAGATCGGGCATCCGGTCTAGGGGAAAAACTGTTTTTT. Amino acids: CATSRDRASGLGEKLFF.

The chain joins TRBV5-4 to TRBJ2-3; D gene unclear. V was clipped by 2 bases and J by 5 bases, with 12 bases between them. This CDR3 is built from 14 residues. The germline gives CDR1 SGHNT, CDR2 YYREEE (reference sequence). CDR3 sequence reads: CASSLDRWEDTQYF. The DNA for the CDR3 is TGTGCCAGCAGCTTAGATCGGTGGGAAGATACGCAGTATTTT. The whole variable domain, filled in from reference TRBV5-4 and TRBJ2-3, reads ETGVTQSPTHLIKTRGQQVTLRCSSQSGHNTVSWYQQALGQGPQFIFQYYREEENGRGNFPPRFSGLQFPNYSSELNVNALELDDSALYLCASSLDRWEDTQYFGPGTRLTVL.

The J gene is TRBJ2-3, the V gene TRBV12-5; D not resolved. The CDR3 is 13 amino acids. Per the germline V gene, CDR1 is LGHNT and CDR2 is FRNRAP. V was shortened by 4 bases and J by 3 bases, with 8 bases between the two germline ends. CDR3 loop: CASGWSGTDTQYF. Here the CDR3 DNA reads TGTGCTAGTGGTTGGAGTGGGACAGATACGCAGTATTTT.

Concerning this clone: The identical CDR3 is also encoded by other nucleotide sequences in the sample. The rearrangement joins TRBV12-3 or TRBV12-4 to TRBJ1-2, with 9 bases that match TRBD1. Trimming cost V 6 bases and J 4 bases; bases outside gene matches: 3. This CDR3 is built from 13 residues. CDR3 DNA sequence: TGTGCCAGCAGGGGACAGGGAGGCTATGGCTACACCTTC. Amino acid sequence: CASRGQGGYGYTF.

The gene calls are TRBV9 and TRBJ1-2, with D perhaps matching TRBD1 (6 bases). The CDR3 spans 17 residues. The V and J ends lost 4 bases and 1 base respectively, with 20 bases between them. Germline V gene sequence: CDR1 SGDLS, CDR2 YYNGEE. CDR3 sequence reads: CASSLAEGRGYNYGYTF. CDR3 sequence (DNA): TGTGCCAGCAGCCTGGCGGAGGGCAGGGGATATAACTATGGCTACACCTTC.